This is a list of T cell receptor beta chains from one sample in a study of CD8+CD57+ T cells in acquired aplastic anemia. MiXCR, run by TCRdb on the reads, gives a single entry per CDR3 protein. The table includes about 180,000 distinct CDR3 sequences, around half detected once. The sample consisted of sorted CD4+, CD8+, or CD8+CD57+ T cells (not recorded which) from PBMCs. Receptor source: a human donor in good health. The CDR3 runs from the conserved cysteine through the conserved F or W. Fields, in order: CDR3 protein, CDR3 DNA, D gene, J gene, V gene, clone size. D genes are given only for firm matches. A row's size may be missing; if present it is once, few, many or a size class.

CDR3aa: CASSLVDTWDTEAFF
CDR3nt: TGTGCCAGCAGTTTGGTCGACACTTGGGACACTGAAGCTTTCTTT
d_gene: .
j_gene: TRBJ1-1
v_gene: TRBV12-3/TRBV12-4
abundance: many

CDR3aa: CASSQSRTDRSGNTIYF
CDR3nt: TGCGCCAGCAGCCAGTCCAGGACAGACCGCTCTGGAAACACCATATATTTT
d_gene: .
j_gene: TRBJ1-3
v_gene: TRBV4-3
abundance: .

CDR3aa: CASNLDRNNEQFF
CDR3nt: TGTGCCAGCAACCTGGACAGGAACAATGAGCAGTTCTTC
d_gene: TRBD1
j_gene: TRBJ2-1
v_gene: TRBV2
abundance: .

CDR3aa: CASINRGGDTQYF
CDR3nt: TGTGCCAGCATAAACCGGGGGGGAGATACGCAGTATTTT
d_gene: TRBD2
j_gene: TRBJ2-3
v_gene: TRBV2
abundance: .

CDR3aa: CASSADRGGAYEQYF
CDR3nt: TGTGCCAGCAGCGCGGACAGGGGTGGTGCCTACGAGCAGTACTTC
d_gene: TRBD1
j_gene: TRBJ2-7
v_gene: TRBV11-2
abundance: many

CDR3aa: CASSDIQGAAETQYF
CDR3nt: TGTGCCAGTAGCGATATACAGGGGGCTGCGGAGACCCAGTACTTC
d_gene: TRBD1
j_gene: TRBJ2-5
v_gene: TRBV19
abundance: .

CDR3aa: CASSPTGVGEQYF
CDR3nt: TGTGCCAGTAGTCCGACCGGGGTAGGCGAGCAGTACTTC
d_gene: .
j_gene: TRBJ2-7
v_gene: TRBV19
abundance: .

CDR3aa: CASSLKVGGGNQPQHF
CDR3nt: TGTGCCAGCAGTTTAAAGGTGGGTGGTGGCAATCAGCCCCAGCATTTT
d_gene: .
j_gene: TRBJ1-5
v_gene: TRBV12-3/TRBV12-4
abundance: many

CDR3aa: CASRYSYNSPLHF
CDR3nt: TGTGCCAGCAGATATTCCTATAATTCACCCCTCCACTTT
d_gene: .
j_gene: TRBJ1-6
v_gene: TRBV25-1
abundance: .

CDR3aa: CASSLDYSGELFF
CDR3nt: TGTGCTAGCAGCTTAGATTACTCCGGGGAGCTGTTTTTT
d_gene: .
j_gene: TRBJ2-2
v_gene: TRBV7-7
abundance: many

CDR3aa: CATSRDGGVGTDTQYF
CDR3nt: TGTGCCACCAGCCGAGACGGGGGGGTAGGCACAGATACGCAGTATTTT
d_gene: TRBD2
j_gene: TRBJ2-3
v_gene: TRBV15
abundance: .

CDR3aa: CATSRDTTSETQYF
CDR3nt: TGTGCCACCAGCAGGGACACTACCTCGGAGACCCAGTACTTC
d_gene: .
j_gene: TRBJ2-5
v_gene: TRBV15
abundance: .

CDR3aa: CASSPLPANSPLHF
CDR3nt: TGTGCCAGCAGCCCCTTACCGGCAAATTCACCCCTCCACTTT
d_gene: .
j_gene: TRBJ1-6
v_gene: TRBV11-2
abundance: .

CDR3aa: CASSLIDREGEKLFF
CDR3nt: TGTGCCAGCAGCTTAATCGACAGGGAGGGTGAAAAACTGTTTTTT
d_gene: TRBD1
j_gene: TRBJ1-4
v_gene: TRBV7-8
abundance: .

CDR3aa: CASSPQGAQSHSPLHF
CDR3nt: TGTGCCAGCAGCCCACAGGGGGCACAGAGCCATTCACCCCTCCACTTT
d_gene: TRBD1
j_gene: TRBJ1-6
v_gene: TRBV7-2
abundance: many

CDR3aa: CASSLGGSSNQPQHF
CDR3nt: TGTGCCAGTTCATTAGGGGGCTCAAGCAATCAGCCCCAGCATTTT
d_gene: TRBD1
j_gene: TRBJ1-5
v_gene: TRBV6-1
abundance: .

CDR3aa: CASMRGEGKDEQYF
CDR3nt: TGTGCCAGCATGAGGGGGGAGGGGAAAGACGAGCAGTACTTC
d_gene: .
j_gene: TRBJ2-7
v_gene: TRBV2
abundance: many

CDR3aa: CATGTRGDRDEQFF
CDR3nt: TGTGCCACCGGGACTAGGGGAGATAGGGATGAGCAGTTCTTC
d_gene: TRBD2
j_gene: TRBJ2-1
v_gene: TRBV13
abundance: .

CDR3aa: CASSLGADTDTQYF
CDR3nt: TGTGCCAGCAGTTTAGGGGCGGACACAGATACGCAGTATTTT
d_gene: .
j_gene: TRBJ2-3
v_gene: TRBV12-3/TRBV12-4
abundance: many

CDR3aa: CSANDRGWYQETQYF
CDR3nt: TGCAGTGCCAACGACCGGGGGTGGTACCAAGAGACCCAGTACTTC
d_gene: .
j_gene: TRBJ2-5
v_gene: TRBV20-1
abundance: many

CDR3aa: CATSDRPEAQYF
CDR3nt: TGTGCCACCAGTGATCGCCCCGAGGCCCAGTACTTC
d_gene: .
j_gene: TRBJ2-5
v_gene: TRBV24-1
abundance: few

CDR3aa: CAISEGLAAPYNEQFF
CDR3nt: TGTGCCATCAGTGAAGGACTAGCGGCTCCCTACAATGAGCAGTTCTTC
d_gene: TRBD2
j_gene: TRBJ2-1
v_gene: TRBV10-3
abundance: .

CDR3aa: CASSLTSGSLNEQFF
CDR3nt: TGTGCCAGCAGTTTAACTAGCGGGAGTCTCAATGAGCAGTTCTTC
d_gene: TRBD2
j_gene: TRBJ2-1
v_gene: TRBV7-3
abundance: many

CDR3aa: CSAKGGENRGNIQYF
CDR3nt: TGCAGTGCTAAGGGGGGGGAAAACCGGGGAAACATTCAGTACTTC
d_gene: .
j_gene: TRBJ2-4
v_gene: TRBV20-1
abundance: .

CDR3aa: CASSFLKGAANYGYTF
CDR3nt: TGTGCCAGCAGCTTTTTGAAGGGGGCGGCGAACTATGGCTACACCTTC
d_gene: TRBD1
j_gene: TRBJ1-2
v_gene: TRBV5-6
abundance: once

CDR3aa: CASSNSGNQPQHF
CDR3nt: TGTGCCAGTAGTAATTCCGGGAATCAGCCCCAGCATTTT
d_gene: .
j_gene: TRBJ1-5
v_gene: TRBV19
abundance: .

CDR3aa: CATSSGHTGGNQPQHF
CDR3nt: TGTGCCACCAGCAGCGGACATACAGGGGGGAATCAGCCCCAGCATTTT
d_gene: TRBD1
j_gene: TRBJ1-5
v_gene: TRBV15
abundance: many

CDR3aa: CSVEEAGTGGWNNQPQHF
CDR3nt: TGCAGCGTTGAGGAAGCCGGGACAGGGGGCTGGAACAATCAGCCCCAGCATTTT
d_gene: TRBD1
j_gene: TRBJ1-5
v_gene: TRBV29-1
abundance: once

CDR3aa: CASSVVVRVVDEQFF
CDR3nt: TGTGCCAGCAGCGTAGTAGTCAGGGTGGTCGATGAGCAGTTCTTC
d_gene: .
j_gene: TRBJ2-1
v_gene: TRBV25-1
abundance: .

CDR3aa: CASRPWGANQPQHF
CDR3nt: TGTGCCAGTAGGCCTTGGGGGGCGAATCAGCCCCAGCATTTT
d_gene: .
j_gene: TRBJ1-5
v_gene: TRBV19
abundance: .

CDR3aa: CSAPGRNYNSPLHF
CDR3nt: TGCAGTGCTCCTGGACGGAATTATAATTCACCCCTCCACTTT
d_gene: .
j_gene: TRBJ1-6
v_gene: TRBV20-1
abundance: many

CDR3aa: CASSAGQTYEQYF
CDR3nt: TGTGCCAGCAGCGCGGGCCAAACGTACGAGCAGTACTTC
d_gene: .
j_gene: TRBJ2-7
v_gene: TRBV7-9
abundance: .

CDR3aa: CASREASGRNYNEQFF
CDR3nt: TGTGCCAGCAGAGAGGCTAGCGGGAGGAACTACAATGAGCAGTTCTTC
d_gene: TRBD2
j_gene: TRBJ2-1
v_gene: TRBV28
abundance: few

CDR3aa: CASSQEKRANAYEQYF
CDR3nt: TGCGCCAGCAGCCAAGAGAAGCGGGCCAACGCCTACGAGCAGTACTTC
d_gene: .
j_gene: TRBJ2-7
v_gene: TRBV4-1
abundance: .

CDR3aa: CAGQRQEYTGELFF
CDR3nt: TGTGCCGGACAAAGACAGGAGTACACCGGGGAGCTGTTTTTT
d_gene: .
j_gene: TRBJ2-2
v_gene: TRBV2
abundance: .

CDR3aa: CASSPDRLNTEAFF
CDR3nt: TGTGCCAGCAGTCCCGACAGGTTGAACACTGAAGCTTTCTTT
d_gene: .
j_gene: TRBJ1-1
v_gene: TRBV6-1
abundance: many

CDR3aa: CSVEEGLGMNTEAFF
CDR3nt: TGCAGCGTTGAAGAAGGGTTGGGGATGAACACTGAAGCTTTCTTT
d_gene: .
j_gene: TRBJ1-1
v_gene: TRBV29-1
abundance: .

CDR3aa: CSARDTAGAAGYEQYF
CDR3nt: TGCAGTGCTAGAGATACAGCGGGGGCCGCGGGGTACGAGCAGTACTTC
d_gene: TRBD2
j_gene: TRBJ2-7
v_gene: TRBV20-1
abundance: .

CDR3aa: CSASFRSSYEQYF
CDR3nt: TGCAGTGCTAGCTTCAGAAGCTCCTACGAGCAGTACTTC
d_gene: .
j_gene: TRBJ2-7
v_gene: TRBV20-1
abundance: .

CDR3aa: CASSRQFANEKLFF
CDR3nt: TGTGCCAGCAGTAGACAGTTCGCTAATGAAAAACTGTTTTTT
d_gene: .
j_gene: TRBJ1-4
v_gene: TRBV27
abundance: .

CDR3aa: CASGSTEETQYF
CDR3nt: TGTGCTAGTGGTTCCACCGAAGAGACCCAGTACTTC
d_gene: .
j_gene: TRBJ2-5
v_gene: TRBV12-5
abundance: many